This is a list of T cell receptor beta chains from one sample in a study of beta chain features in type 1 diabetes. Repertoires were generated with immunoSEQ multiplex PCR, while TCRdb's copy carries only in-frame clones and drops some. Found here are around 710,000 clones, around 12% of them singletons; the top ten hold about 0.11%. Sequencing was done on a sample of naive CD4+ T cells from blood. The receptors come from a man aged 25 to 40 with type 1 diabetes. Each CDR3 is given with its conserved first and last residue.

v_call	j_call	cdr3_aa
TRBV4-3	TRBJ1-2	CASSQDWPKNGYTF
TRBV28	TRBJ1-6	CATKDFDKGSPLHF
TRBV10-3	TRBJ2-5	CAISGGEQETQYF
TRBV30	TRBJ1-5	CAWSVDRMGNQPQHF
TRBV9	TRBJ2-7	CASSPRTSGRTQQYF
TRBV19	TRBJ2-1	CASRSGTSGKNEQFF
TRBV6-5	TRBJ2-7	CASTPARGSSYEQYF
TRBV29-1	TRBJ2-3	CSVPGILFPDTQYF
TRBV5-1	TRBJ2-1	CASSARPGLGGGEQFF
TRBV9	TRBJ1-2	CASSPRDGDYGYTF
TRBV29-1	TRBJ1-2	CSVDSQGGYGYTF
TRBV19	TRBJ1-1	CASSPQRGQDTEAFF
TRBV29-1	TRBJ2-1	CSVTPYNEQFF
TRBV10-3	TRBJ2-3	CAISESPELAQYF
TRBV5-1	TRBJ2-7	CASSSGTGLTYEQYF
TRBV2	TRBJ2-3	CASSEREGTQYF
TRBV18	TRBJ1-2	CASSPGENYGYTF
TRBV5-1	TRBJ1-2	CASSLVVRQDGGYTF
TRBV4-1	TRBJ2-3	CASSQERARGVDDTQYF
TRBV28	TRBJ2-2	CASSLDLANTGELFF
TRBV6-5	TRBJ2-7	CASSYSRAFSYEQYF
TRBV5-1	TRBJ2-1	CASSFLGQGANEQFF
TRBV11-3	TRBJ2-5	CASRSGGETQYF
TRBV7-3	TRBJ2-3	CASSLASLTDTQYF
TRBV29-1	TRBJ1-3	CSVVGASGNTIYF
TRBV2	TRBJ1-2	CASSEARRNGYTF
TRBV5-4	TRBJ2-3	CASSLGDTQYF
TRBV10-3	TRBJ2-2	CAIRGQGRSTGELFF
TRBV7-2	TRBJ1-1	CASSLNLPLGRTEAFF
TRBV30	TRBJ1-6	CAWRVQGQGGSPLHF
TRBV28	TRBJ1-5	CASNSGQGDQPQHF
TRBV27	TRBJ2-5	CASSFAGQETQYF
TRBV29-1	TRBJ2-3	CSVEGLAADTQYF
TRBV5-4	TRBJ2-1	CASSFDGTPSYNEQFF
TRBV5-6	TRBJ2-5	CASNAGLKVSQYF
TRBV4-1	TRBJ1-4	CASSQATNEKLFF
TRBV6-5	TRBJ2-7	CASSREAVYEQYF